Listed here is a single TCR beta chain. Germline V gene sequence: CDR1 MNHEY, CDR2 SMNVEV (reference sequence). The CDR3 is 13 residues long. Trimming took 2 bases from V and 5 from J, leaving 9 bases between them. This entry comes from a study of blood T cell repertoires in COVID-19. The method was immunoSEQ multiplex PCR; TCRdb's version includes in-frame clones alone and lacks a portion of them. The sample shows around 26,000 clones, about 88% of them seen only once. The source of this sequence is a man aged 65 to 79 with active COVID-19. The genes are TRBV27 and TRBJ1-1, with a weak D call TRBD1 (6 bases). Sequenced sample: peripheral blood. CDR3 region: CASSLQQGTEAFF. The DNA of the CDR3 is TGTGCCAGCAGTTTACAACAGGGTACTGAAGCTTTCTTT.